A selection of T cell receptor beta chains follows, all from one sample in a study of cytomegalovirus exposure and HLA in healthy donors. The method was immunoSEQ multiplex PCR; TCRdb's version includes in-frame clones alone and lacks a portion of them. This listing includes approximately 200,000 clones. The sequencing sample was made of PBMCs. These receptors were taken from a boy under 18 in good health and CMV-seronegative. The CDR3 runs from the conserved cysteine through the conserved F or W. Fields, in order: V gene, J gene, CDR3 protein.

V gene: TRBV16
J gene: TRBJ1-5
CDR3 protein: CASSQSRQPNQPQHF

V gene: TRBV10-1
J gene: TRBJ2-1
CDR3 protein: CASSERASYNEQFF

V gene: TRBV30
J gene: TRBJ1-5
CDR3 protein: CAGNQGPNQPQHF

V gene: TRBV2
J gene: TRBJ1-1
CDR3 protein: CASRELGQGITEAFF

V gene: TRBV6-1
J gene: TRBJ1-3
CDR3 protein: CASSQASLYGNTIYF

V gene: TRBV30
J gene: TRBJ2-2
CDR3 protein: CAWSPGTGPGELFF

V gene: TRBV7-2
J gene: TRBJ2-1
CDR3 protein: CASSGRSSGGASNEQFF

V gene: TRBV5-5
J gene: TRBJ2-3
CDR3 protein: CASSLGLAGGTDTQYF

V gene: TRBV23-1
J gene: TRBJ1-1
CDR3 protein: CASPGFGTEAFF

V gene: TRBV5-1
J gene: TRBJ2-3
CDR3 protein: CASSLSLGTDTQYF

V gene: TRBV4-3
J gene: TRBJ2-7
CDR3 protein: CASSQVDGGLYEQYF

V gene: TRBV11-2
J gene: TRBJ1-4
CDR3 protein: CASSLWRANEKLFF

V gene: TRBV6-5
J gene: TRBJ1-1
CDR3 protein: CASKMDRGYTEAFF

V gene: TRBV7-2
J gene: TRBJ1-6
CDR3 protein: CASSPHRGHPPLHF

V gene: TRBV5-4
J gene: TRBJ2-2
CDR3 protein: CASSSPSGLATGELFF

V gene: TRBV4-1
J gene: TRBJ2-7
CDR3 protein: CASSQHGTGDNEQYF

V gene: TRBV6-5
J gene: TRBJ2-6
CDR3 protein: CASSYRVSAGANVLTF

V gene: TRBV18
J gene: TRBJ1-2
CDR3 protein: CASSGGEVNYGYTF

V gene: TRBV11-2
J gene: TRBJ1-2
CDR3 protein: CASSLSFMSANYGYTF

V gene: TRBV7-7
J gene: TRBJ2-5
CDR3 protein: CASSARLAGAAETQYF

V gene: TRBV30
J gene: TRBJ2-1
CDR3 protein: CAWSHLRDNNEQFF

V gene: TRBV5-1
J gene: TRBJ2-7
CDR3 protein: CASSVGDTGRGEQYF

V gene: TRBV30
J gene: TRBJ2-5
CDR3 protein: CAWASGQGGETQYF

V gene: TRBV30
J gene: TRBJ2-7
CDR3 protein: CAWTWDRLAYEQYF

V gene: TRBV4-1
J gene: TRBJ1-1
CDR3 protein: CASSQGDRGRRTEAFF

V gene: TRBV7-9
J gene: TRBJ2-4
CDR3 protein: CASSLVSTGYENIQYF

V gene: TRBV28
J gene: TRBJ2-2
CDR3 protein: CASSLRGELFF

V gene: TRBV9
J gene: TRBJ1-6
CDR3 protein: CASSEGQRNSPLHF

V gene: TRBV4-3
J gene: TRBJ2-2
CDR3 protein: CASSQVLVAGGTNTGELFF

V gene: TRBV27
J gene: TRBJ1-2
CDR3 protein: CASSLSRAGGDYGYTF

V gene: TRBV5-1
J gene: TRBJ2-1
CDR3 protein: CASTGTGYEQFF

V gene: TRBV9
J gene: TRBJ2-1
CDR3 protein: CASSAGERAGGRNEQFF

V gene: TRBV11-2
J gene: TRBJ1-5
CDR3 protein: CASSLGTGGGEGGNQPQHF

V gene: TRBV4-3
J gene: TRBJ1-2
CDR3 protein: CASSQSTGGEGYTF

V gene: TRBV7-9
J gene: TRBJ2-3
CDR3 protein: CASSLGTSGVGGTQYF

V gene: TRBV14
J gene: TRBJ2-3
CDR3 protein: CASSPNYRLAGTDTQYF

V gene: TRBV30
J gene: TRBJ1-4
CDR3 protein: CAWRILGGVGTNEKLFF

V gene: TRBV6-5
J gene: TRBJ1-2
CDR3 protein: CASSYARTGGQGYTF

V gene: TRBV30
J gene: TRBJ2-2
CDR3 protein: CAWSVRGGGNTGELFF

V gene: TRBV18
J gene: TRBJ1-4
CDR3 protein: CASSPGQGPLEKLFF

V gene: TRBV5-4
J gene: TRBJ2-3
CDR3 protein: CASSFPPGRGRTDTQYF

V gene: TRBV7-2
J gene: TRBJ2-7
CDR3 protein: CASSSQFYGGAGEQYF

V gene: TRBV15
J gene: TRBJ2-7
CDR3 protein: CATSEQTRDTYEQYF

V gene: TRBV25-1
J gene: TRBJ1-4
CDR3 protein: CASSVGQGGTNEKLFF

V gene: TRBV25-1
J gene: TRBJ2-2
CDR3 protein: CASSEYLGTANTGELFF

V gene: TRBV5-1
J gene: TRBJ2-7
CDR3 protein: CASSFREGFYEQYF

V gene: TRBV2
J gene: TRBJ1-1
CDR3 protein: CASKEETEAFF

V gene: TRBV5-1
J gene: TRBJ2-2
CDR3 protein: CASSLAGTGAGELFF

V gene: TRBV7-8
J gene: TRBJ2-7
CDR3 protein: CASSLGRNYEQYF